This TCR beta chain was recorded in a study of shared clonotypes between healthy human individuals. This CDR3 region has 15 residues. Trimming shortened V by 3 bases and J by 4 bases, and 12 bases separated the two germline ends. Looked up from germline, CDR1 is MGHRA and CDR2 is YSYEKL. Profiled with immunoSEQ multiplex PCR; TCRdb holds only in-frame clones, not every one. The sample records more than 600,000 clones, about 91% being singletons. Terminally differentiated effector memory CD45RA+ cells were excluded from the naive CD8 cells, which were CD45RO-negative and positively selected for CCR7. The rearrangement joins TRBV4-1 to TRBJ2-2, with D uncertain. The receptor's source is a man in his thirties or forties in good health. Sequenced: naive CD8+ T cells sorted from blood. CDR3 region: CASSHPDHPTGELFF. The CDR3 bases are TGCGCCAGCAGCCACCCGGACCATCCCACCGGGGAGCTGTTTTTT.